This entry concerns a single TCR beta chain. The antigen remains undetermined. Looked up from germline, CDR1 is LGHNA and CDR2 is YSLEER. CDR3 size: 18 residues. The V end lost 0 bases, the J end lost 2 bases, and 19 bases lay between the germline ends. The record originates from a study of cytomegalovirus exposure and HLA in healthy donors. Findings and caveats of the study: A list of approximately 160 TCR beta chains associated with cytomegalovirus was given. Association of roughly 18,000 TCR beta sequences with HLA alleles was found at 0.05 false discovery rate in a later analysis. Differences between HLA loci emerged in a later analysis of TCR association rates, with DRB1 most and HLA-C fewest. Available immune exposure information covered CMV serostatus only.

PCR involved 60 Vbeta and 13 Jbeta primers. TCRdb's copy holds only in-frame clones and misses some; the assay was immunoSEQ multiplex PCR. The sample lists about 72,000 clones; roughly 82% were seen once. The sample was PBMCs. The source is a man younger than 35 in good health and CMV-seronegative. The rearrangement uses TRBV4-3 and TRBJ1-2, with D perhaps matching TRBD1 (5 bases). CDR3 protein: CASSQDATGGHANYGYTF. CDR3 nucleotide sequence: TGCGCCAGCAGCCAAGATGCTACAGGTGGACATGCCAACTATGGCTACACCTTC.